This record looks at one T cell receptor (beta chain) sequence and its context. Its antigen is unidentified. This specimen belongs to a study of cytomegalovirus exposure and HLA in healthy donors. Both 60 Vbeta primers and 13 Jbeta primers went into the PCR. Sequenced by immunoSEQ multiplex PCR; TCRdb stores in-frame clones only, minus some. Counted here are about 160,000 clones, 80% to 90% occurring once; the ten biggest clones make up about 2.4%. This CDR3 contains 15 residues. Germline CDR1 is SGDLS and CDR2 is YYNGEE. With 0 bases removed from V and 0 bases from J, the gap between germline ends came to 9 bases. Study-level findings and limits: TRBV6-2, TRBV6-3 and some other V segments were unresolvable in 87-base-pair reads. It is likely that the observed cluster of highly shared sequence variants was a sequencing artifact. Versus the approximately 720-donor mean, an Asian-associated ancestry cluster reportedly showed fewer N-insertions in a later analysis.

This chain joins TRBV9 and TRBJ1-1; possibly TRBD1 for D (6 bases). What was sequenced was PBMCs. The TCR sequence derives from a male donor in good health and CMV-seronegative. The CDR3 nucleotides are TGTGCCAGCAGCGTAGATGGGGACATGAACACTGAAGCTTTCTTT. This sequence encodes CASSVDGDMNTEAFF.